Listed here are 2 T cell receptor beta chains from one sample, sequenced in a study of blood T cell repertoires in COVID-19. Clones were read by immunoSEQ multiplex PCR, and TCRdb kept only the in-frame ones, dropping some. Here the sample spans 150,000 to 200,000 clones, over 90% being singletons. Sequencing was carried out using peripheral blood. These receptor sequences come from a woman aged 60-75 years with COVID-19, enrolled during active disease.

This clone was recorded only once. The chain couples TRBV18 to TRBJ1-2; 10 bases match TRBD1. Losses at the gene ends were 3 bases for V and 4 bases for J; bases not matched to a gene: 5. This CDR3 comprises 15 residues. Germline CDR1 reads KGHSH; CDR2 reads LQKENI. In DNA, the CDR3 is TGTGCCAGCTCACCCGGGACAGGGGACGGCTATGGCTACACCTTC. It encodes CASSPGTGDGYGYTF.

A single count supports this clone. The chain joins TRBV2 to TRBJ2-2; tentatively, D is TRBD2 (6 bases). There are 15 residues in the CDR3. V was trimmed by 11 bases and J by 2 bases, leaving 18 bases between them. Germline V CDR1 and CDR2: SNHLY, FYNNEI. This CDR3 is CAGVRRGDNTGELFF. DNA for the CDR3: TGTGCCGGGGTTCGGCGGGGAGACAACACCGGGGAGCTGTTTTTT.